This passage covers 27 T cell receptor beta chains from one sample sequenced in a study of T-cell reconstitution after alpha-beta-depleted transplantation in children (dated by TCRdb to the mid-2010s). The library was produced with PCR. Instrument used: Illumina HiSeq 2500. TCR libraries were prepared with molecular barcoding, using unique molecular identifiers to normalize TCRbeta repertoire quantification. TCRdb trimmed public reads at Q25 via fastp, called clones via MiXCR and kept in-frame beta chains. CDR3 protein sequences are deduplicated, and each keeps its most common genes and DNA. The sample includes around 380,000 distinct CDR3 sequences, with 11% observed a single time. The ten largest clones represent over 4.5% of the sample. Specimen: PBMCs from the stem cell graft donor, collected from the stem cell graft. These receptors came from a human donor who donated a stem cell graft to a child with acute myeloid leukemia.

V gene TRBV29-1 combines with J gene TRBJ2-3, with D perhaps TRBD1 or TRBD2 (5 bases each). In germline, CDR1 is SQVTM, CDR2 ANQGSEA. Between the trimmed V and J ends, which lost 6 bases and 3 bases, there was a span of 19 bases. CDR3 length: 15 amino acids. As DNA, the CDR3 is TGCAGCGTGGGGCCCACGGGGATGGGGACAGATACGCAGTATTTT. Translating gives CSVGPTGMGTDTQYF.

This rearrangement joins TRBV7-2 to TRBJ1-5; TRBD1 is a possible D gene (6 bases). CDR1 is SGHTA and CDR2 is FQGNSA in the germline V gene. The CDR3 consists of 16 residues. Trimming removed 7 bases from V and 7 bases from J, with 23 bases in between. The CDR3 DNA sequence: TGTGCCAGCAAAACGGCGTCGGGGGCGGTAAACCAGCCCCAGCATTTT. As protein: CASKTASGAVNQPQHF.

The V call is TRBV5-1, the J call TRBJ2-2; D unclear. The ends were cut back, 4 bases at V and 5 bases at J, with 9 bases in the middle. Germline V gives CDR1 SGHRS, CDR2 YFSETQ. The CDR3 runs to 13 residues. Written as DNA, the CDR3 is TGCGCCAGCAGCCATATTAGGACCGGGGAGCTGTTTTTT. Translation gives CASSHIRTGELFF.

This clonotype was picked up a small number of times. This chain joins TRBV12-3 or TRBV12-4 and TRBJ2-1, with TRBD2 matching over 7 bases. The CDR3 loop spans 16 amino acids. J gave up 0 bases and V 7 bases, and 9 bases lay outside the gene matches. The CDR3 sequence is CASNSARGSSYNEQFF. In DNA, the CDR3 is TGTGCCAGCAACTCCGCCCGCGGGAGCTCCTACAATGAGCAGTTCTTC.

This clonotype was observed at least ten times. V and J are TRBV12-3 or TRBV12-4 and TRBJ1-4; 9 bases map to TRBD1. The junction had 4 bases not matched to a gene; V was cut back by 3 bases and J by 5 bases. The CDR3 contains 15 residues. Written as DNA, the CDR3 is TGTGCCAGCAGTTTGACAGGGGGTTACAATGAAAAACTGTTTTTT. Translation: CASSLTGGYNEKLFF.

This clonotype was seen ten or more times. The rearrangement links TRBV5-1 to TRBJ2-5; TRBD1 matches at 8 bases. Germline CDR1 and CDR2: SGHRS and YFSETQ. Trimming cost V 4 bases and J 6 bases; bases outside gene matches: 8. The CDR3 totals 14 residues. In nucleotides, the CDR3 is TGCGCCAGCAGCGATGGCAGACAGGGGAAGACCCAGTACTTC. Translated: CASSDGRQGKTQYF. The whole variable domain, remainder taken from reference TRBV5-1 and TRBJ2-5, is KAGVTQTPRYLIKTRGQQVTLSCSPISGHRSVSWYQQTPGQGLQFLFEYFSETQRNKGNFPGRFSGRQFSNSRSEMNVSTLELGDSALYLCASSDGRQGKTQYFGPGTRLLVL.

At least ten counts were recorded for this clonotype. The rearrangement uses TRBV29-1 and TRBJ2-1, with a tentative D call TRBD2 (6 bases). V was pared by 6 bases and J by 7 bases, with 19 bases between. Germline V lookup: CDR1 SQVTM, CDR2 ANQGSEA. The CDR3 has 14 residues. The DNA of the CDR3 is TGCAGCGTCTCCCTGGGCGGGGCCAAAAATGAGCAGTTCTTC. It encodes CSVSLGGAKNEQFF.

This clonotype was recorded at least ten times. The chain joins TRBV7-8 to TRBJ2-3, with 7 bases matching TRBD2. The CDR3 spans 14 residues. CDR1 is SGHVS and CDR2 is FQNEAQ in the germline V gene. V shed 3 bases, J shed 5 bases, and the junction held 5 bases outside the gene matches. The CDR3 region has the DNA TGTGCCAGCAGCTTTGCGGGGGTTCAAGATACGCAGTATTTT. The encoded protein is CASSFAGVQDTQYF.

The chain carries TRBV11-2 and TRBJ2-5; 7 bases agree with TRBD1. The CDR3 contains 14 residues. CDR1 and CDR2 from the germline V gene are SGHAT and FQNNGV. The V and J ends lost 6 bases and 5 bases, in that order; junction bases with no gene match: 9. CDR3 sequence reads: CASRGDREGETQYF. The DNA for the CDR3 is TGTGCCAGCAGGGGAGACAGGGAAGGGGAGACCCAGTACTTC.

This clonotype occurred many times. The gene calls are TRBV10-3 and TRBJ2-2, with a tentative D call TRBD1 (8 bases). The CDR3 length is 16 residues. Looked up from germline, CDR1 is ENHRY and CDR2 is SYGVKD. V lost 10 bases and J lost 0, with 18 bases in between. CDR3: CATKTGEGPNTGELFF. DNA for the CDR3: TGTGCCACCAAGACAGGGGAGGGCCCGAACACCGGGGAGCTGTTTTTT.

This clonotype was seen a handful of times. V is TRBV3-1 and J is TRBJ2-1; D possibly uses TRBD1 or TRBD2 (5 bases each). The V and J ends lost 2 bases and 6 bases respectively, with 23 bases between them. From germline, CDR1 is LGHDT and CDR2 YNNKEL (reference sequence). This CDR3 is built from 18 residues. This CDR3 reads CASSQPPGASSGGNEQFF. The CDR3 region has the DNA TGTGCCAGCAGCCAACCACCCGGGGCTAGCTCCGGAGGCAATGAGCAGTTCTTC.

This clonotype was picked up a small number of times. The V gene is TRBV12-3 or TRBV12-4, the J gene TRBJ1-1, with D hard to call. V was cut by 7 bases and J by 7 bases, with 7 bases left in between. CDR3 length: 10 residues. This CDR3 reads CASTRVEAFF. As DNA, the CDR3 is TGTGCCAGCACTCGGGTTGAAGCTTTCTTT.

In this sample, this clonotype turned up a few times. The chain employs TRBV5-1 and TRBJ2-7, with 12 bases lining up with TRBD1. V dropped 4 bases and J dropped 0; count of bases not matched to a gene: 5. The CDR3 contains 16 residues. CDR1 SGHRS and CDR2 YFSETQ come from the germline V gene. This CDR3 reads CASSLKGQGASYEQYF. The DNA for the CDR3 is TGCGCCAGCAGCCTGAAGGGACAGGGGGCCTCCTACGAGCAGTACTTC.

The chain joins TRBV11-3 to TRBJ2-1, with D possibly being TRBD1 (6 bases). CDR3 length equals 17 residues. Germline V gene data show CDR1 as SGHNT and CDR2 as YENEEA. Trimming pared 5 bases from V and 6 bases from J, leaving 23 bases between. The CDR3 DNA reads TGTGCCAGCAGCCCACAAACAGGGCCCCTTCCTTTCAATGAGCAGTTCTTC. Translated, it gives CASSPQTGPLPFNEQFF.

There are a few counts of this clonotype. This chain joins TRBV6-2 or TRBV6-3 and TRBJ2-2; 8 positions match TRBD1. Germline-derived CDR1 and CDR2 are MNHEY and SVGEGT. The length of the CDR3 is 15 residues. J lost 1 base, V lost 6 bases, and 4 bases had no gene match. The CDR3 sequence is CASREQGVNTGELFF. The CDR3 DNA reads as TGTGCCAGCAGGGAACAGGGGGTGAACACCGGGGAGCTGTTTTTT.

The CDR3 reads CASSPRAGSSYEQYF. The CDR3 coding sequence is TGTGCCAGCAGTCCGAGAGCGGGCTCCTCCTACGAGCAGTACTTC. V usage is TRBV27 and J usage is TRBJ2-7; tentative D call: TRBD2 (6 bases). The CDR3 consists of 15 residues. Trimming took 5 bases from V and 0 from J, leaving 14 bases between them. Germline V gene lookup returns CDR1 MNHEY and CDR2 SMNVEV (reference sequence).

The V call is TRBV12-3 or TRBV12-4, the J call TRBJ2-7; 8 bases map to TRBD2. The CDR3 is made up of 15 amino acids. The junction had 11 bases not matched to a gene; V was cut back by 4 bases and J by 6 bases. In nucleotides, the CDR3 is TGTGCCAGCAGTTCTCGGGGACTAGGCTCGGGCGAGCAGTACTTC. This translates into CASSSRGLGSGEQYF.

V is TRBV12-3 or TRBV12-4 and J is TRBJ2-1; 10 bases fit TRBD2. V lost 10 bases and J lost 9; bases outside the gene matches: 15. The CDR3 length is 15 residues. Here the CDR3 reads CANRPASGRSSEQFF. CDR3 bases: TGTGCCAACAGGCCGGCTAGCGGGAGATCTAGTGAGCAGTTCTTC.

The sample holds a few counts of this clonotype. The V gene is TRBV29-1, the J gene TRBJ2-2, with 7 bases that match TRBD2. This CDR3 region has 16 residues. Per the germline V gene, CDR1 is SQVTM and CDR2 is ANQGSEA. J gave up 4 bases and V 3 bases, and 11 bases lay outside the gene matches. The DNA of the CDR3 is TGCAGCGTTGAGACGTGGCAGGGAGGGACCACCGGGGAGCTGTTTTTT. Residues: CSVETWQGGTTGELFF.

This clonotype was picked up a small number of times. The CDR3 reads CSAGDRDSQETQYF. The DNA for the CDR3 is TGCAGTGCTGGGGACAGGGACAGTCAAGAGACCCAGTACTTC. This chain joins TRBV20-1 and TRBJ2-5; 9 bases are a match to TRBD1. Germline CDR1 is DFQATT and CDR2 is SNEGSKA (reference sequence). The CDR3 loop spans 14 amino acids. Germline trimming cut 5 bases from V and 2 bases from J; bases unmatched to any gene: 6.

This clonotype has a handful of counts. The chain carries TRBV5-1 and TRBJ1-2, with 11 nucleotides matching TRBD1. The V gene's germline CDR1 is SGHRS and CDR2 YFSETQ. V shed 4 bases and J 1 base; nucleotides not matched to a gene: 3. The CDR3 runs to 15 residues. The CDR3 nucleotides are TGCGCCAGCAGCGCGGGACAGGGGGATAACTATGGCTACACCTTC. Protein product: CASSAGQGDNYGYTF.

V is TRBV20-1 and J is TRBJ2-5; 8 positions match TRBD1. The CDR3 is 12 amino acids. Germline-derived CDR1 and CDR2 are DFQATT and SNEGSKA (reference sequence). V gave up 6 bases and J gave up 2 bases; unmatched junction bases: 2. The CDR3 DNA reads TGCAGTGCCCGGGACAGGCAAGAGACCCAGTACTTC. This codes for CSARDRQETQYF.

J is TRBJ2-5 and V is TRBV11-2; 8 nucleotides line up with TRBD2. The germline V gene encodes CDR1 SGHAT and CDR2 FQNNGV. The V gene end was trimmed by 5 bases and the J gene end by 2 bases; junction bases not matched to a gene: 16. CDR3 size: 18 residues. The CDR3 is CASSPGILAGGFQETQYF. As DNA, the CDR3 is TGTGCCAGCAGCCCCGGGATTTTGGCGGGGGGATTTCAAGAGACCCAGTACTTC.

This clonotype was observed a few times. The gene calls are TRBV19 and TRBJ1-5; no clear D gene. The CDR3 is made up of 14 amino acids. V lost 3 bases and J lost 5, with 11 bases in between. The germline CDR1 and CDR2 sequences are LNHDA and SQIVND (reference sequence). The DNA for the CDR3 is TGTGCCAGTAGTATGAGAACAGTGGATCAGCCCCAGCATTTT. Protein sequence: CASSMRTVDQPQHF. The whole variable domain, remainder taken from reference TRBV19 and TRBJ1-5, is DGGITQSPKYLFRKEGQNVTLSCEQNLNHDAMYWYRQDPGQGLRLIYYSQIVNDFQKGDIAEGYSVSREKKESFPLTVTSAQKNPTAFYLCASSMRTVDQPQHFGDGTRLSIL.

This clonotype was seen many times. A read error may produce the germline difference seen at one junction end. The chain uses TRBV5-1 and TRBJ1-1; perhaps TRBD1 as D (6 bases). Germline lookup yields CDR1 SGHRS and CDR2 YFSETQ. The CDR3 spans 13 residues. The DNA for the CDR3 is TGTGCCAGCAGCTTAGAAGGGGGCACTGAAGCTTTCTTT. Its translation is CASSLEGGTEAFF.

As concerns this clonotype: A much larger clone differs by one base, so this may be a read error. V and J are TRBV29-1 and TRBJ2-2; D may be TRBD1 or TRBD2 (5 bases each). The CDR3 length is 11 residues. Germline V CDR1 and CDR2: SQVTM, ANQGSEA. CDR3 residues: CSVANTGDLFF. Written as DNA, the CDR3 is TGCAGCGTTGCCAACACCGGGGACCTGTTTTTT.

The chain uses TRBV20-1 and TRBJ2-1; 10 bases map to TRBD2. The CDR3 sequence is 17 residues long. Germline CDR1 is DFQATT and CDR2 is SNEGSKA (reference sequence). Germline trimming cut 2 bases from V and 3 bases from J; bases unmatched to any gene: 10. CDR3 in amino acids: CSARPPAGGGYYNEQFF. In DNA, the CDR3 is TGCAGTGCTAGACCACCAGCGGGAGGGGGATACTACAATGAGCAGTTCTTC.